This TCR beta chain was sequenced during a study of blood T cell repertoires in COVID-19. Some clones are missing from TCRdb's copy, which holds only in-frame ones; the method was immunoSEQ multiplex PCR. The sample includes some 29,000 clones, approximately 84% of them seen just once. The length of the CDR3 is 13 residues. The germline V gene has CDR1 DFQATT and CDR2 SNEGSKA (reference sequence). Trimming removed 3 bases from V and 7 bases from J, with 15 bases in between. This chain joins TRBV20-1 and TRBJ1-1, with D unresolved. The sample consisted of peripheral blood. This receptor was identified in an elderly man with active COVID-19. The CDR3 sequence is CSASVLGRVEAFF. CDR3 nucleotides: TGCAGTGCTAGTGTTCTGGGGAGGGTTGAAGCTTTCTTT.